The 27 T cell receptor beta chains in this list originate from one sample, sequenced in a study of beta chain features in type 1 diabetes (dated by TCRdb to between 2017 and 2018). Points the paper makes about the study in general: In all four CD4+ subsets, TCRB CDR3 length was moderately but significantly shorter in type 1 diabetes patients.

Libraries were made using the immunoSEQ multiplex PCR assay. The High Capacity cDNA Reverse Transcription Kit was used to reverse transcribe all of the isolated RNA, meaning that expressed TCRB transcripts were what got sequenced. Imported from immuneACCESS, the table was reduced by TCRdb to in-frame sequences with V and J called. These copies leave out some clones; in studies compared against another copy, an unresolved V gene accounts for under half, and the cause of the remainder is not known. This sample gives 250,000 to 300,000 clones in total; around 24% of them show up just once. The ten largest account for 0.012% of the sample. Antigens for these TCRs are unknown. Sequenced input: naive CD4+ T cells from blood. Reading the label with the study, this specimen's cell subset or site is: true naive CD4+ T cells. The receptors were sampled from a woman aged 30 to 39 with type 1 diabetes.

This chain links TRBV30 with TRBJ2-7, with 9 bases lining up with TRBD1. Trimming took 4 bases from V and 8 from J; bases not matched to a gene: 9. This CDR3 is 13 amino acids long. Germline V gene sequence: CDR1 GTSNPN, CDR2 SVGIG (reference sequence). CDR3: CAWNRGRRIQQYF. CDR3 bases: TGTGCCTGGAACAGGGGGCGCCGAATTCAGCAGTACTTC.

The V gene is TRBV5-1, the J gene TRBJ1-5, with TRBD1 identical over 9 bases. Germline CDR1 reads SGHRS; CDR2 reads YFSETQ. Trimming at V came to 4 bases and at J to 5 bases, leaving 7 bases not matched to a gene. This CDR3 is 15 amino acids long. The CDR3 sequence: CASSTGTGSHQPQHF. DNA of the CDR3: TGCGCCAGCAGCACCGGGACAGGGTCTCATCAGCCCCAGCATTTT.

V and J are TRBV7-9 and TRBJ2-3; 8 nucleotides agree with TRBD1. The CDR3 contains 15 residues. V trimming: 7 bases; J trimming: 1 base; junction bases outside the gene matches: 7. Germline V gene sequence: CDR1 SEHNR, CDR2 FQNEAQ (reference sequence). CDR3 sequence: CASTQGAGGTDTQYF. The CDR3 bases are TGTGCCAGCACGCAGGGGGCGGGTGGCACAGATACGCAGTATTTT.

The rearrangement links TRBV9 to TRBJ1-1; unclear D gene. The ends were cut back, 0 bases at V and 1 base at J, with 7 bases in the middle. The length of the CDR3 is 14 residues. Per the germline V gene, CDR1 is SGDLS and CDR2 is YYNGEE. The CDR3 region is CASSVDSGNTEAFF. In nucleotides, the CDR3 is TGTGCCAGCAGCGTAGATTCAGGGAACACTGAAGCTTTCTTT. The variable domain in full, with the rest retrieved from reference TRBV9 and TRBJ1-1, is DSGVTQTPKHLITATGQRVTLRCSPRSGDLSVYWYQQSLDQGLQFLIQYYNGEERAKGNILERFSAQQFPDLHSELNLSSLELGDSALYFCASSVDSGNTEAFFGQGTRLTVV.

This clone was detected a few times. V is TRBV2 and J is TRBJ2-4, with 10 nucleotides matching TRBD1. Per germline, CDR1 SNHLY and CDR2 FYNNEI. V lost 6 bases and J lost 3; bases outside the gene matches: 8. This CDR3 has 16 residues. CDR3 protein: CASSRGTGAIKNIQYF. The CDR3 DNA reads TGTGCCAGCAGCCGGGGGACAGGGGCTATCAAAAACATTCAGTACTTC.

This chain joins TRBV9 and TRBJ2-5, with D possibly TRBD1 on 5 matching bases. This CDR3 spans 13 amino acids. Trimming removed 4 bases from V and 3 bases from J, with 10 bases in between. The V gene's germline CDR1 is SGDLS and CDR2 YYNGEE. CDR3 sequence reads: CASSYDSEETQYF. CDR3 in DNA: TGTGCCAGCAGCTATGACAGTGAAGAGACCCAGTACTTC.

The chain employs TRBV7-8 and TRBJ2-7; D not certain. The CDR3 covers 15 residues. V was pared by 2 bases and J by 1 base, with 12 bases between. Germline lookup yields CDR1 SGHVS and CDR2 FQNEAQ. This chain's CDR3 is CASSLISGSSYEQYF. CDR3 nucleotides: TGTGCCAGCAGCTTAATATCTGGCTCTTCCTACGAGCAGTACTTC.

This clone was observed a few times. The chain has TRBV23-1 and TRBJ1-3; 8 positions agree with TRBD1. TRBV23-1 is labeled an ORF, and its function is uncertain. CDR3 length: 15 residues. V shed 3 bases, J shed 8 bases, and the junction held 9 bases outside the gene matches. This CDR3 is CASSHPTGAGDTIYF. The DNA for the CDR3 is TGCGCCAGCAGTCACCCGACAGGGGCGGGGGACACCATATATTTT.

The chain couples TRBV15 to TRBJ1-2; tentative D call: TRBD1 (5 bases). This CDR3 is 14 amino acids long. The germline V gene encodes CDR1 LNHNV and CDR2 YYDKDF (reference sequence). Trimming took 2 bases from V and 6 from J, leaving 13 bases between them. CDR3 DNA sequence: TGTGCCACCAGCAGAACCCCGGGAGGGGATGGCTACACCTTC. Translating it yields CATSRTPGGDGYTF. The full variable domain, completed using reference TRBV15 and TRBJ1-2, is DAMVIQNPRYQVTQFGKPVTLSCSQTLNHNVMYWYQQKSSQAPKLLFHYYDKDFNNEADTPDNFQSRRPNTSFCFLDIRSPGLGDTAMYLCATSRTPGGDGYTFGSGTRLTVV.

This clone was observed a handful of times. The CDR3 reads CASSTSGTNTGELFF. CDR3 in DNA: TGCGCCAGCAGTACTAGCGGGACGAACACCGGGGAGCTGTTTTTT. The V gene is TRBV5-1, the J gene TRBJ2-2; TRBD2 matches 10 bases. This CDR3 has 15 amino acids. CDR1 is SGHRS and CDR2 is YFSETQ in the germline V gene. The trim removed 5 bases at V and 0 bases at J, leaving 1 base unmatched.

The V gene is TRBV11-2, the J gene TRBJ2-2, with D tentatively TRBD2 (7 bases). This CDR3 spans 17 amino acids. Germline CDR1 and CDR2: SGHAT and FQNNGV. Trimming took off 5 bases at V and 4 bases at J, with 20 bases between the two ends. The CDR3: CASSQQGLEGGTGELFF. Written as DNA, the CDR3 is TGTGCCAGCAGCCAACAAGGACTAGAAGGGGGCACCGGGGAGCTGTTTTTT. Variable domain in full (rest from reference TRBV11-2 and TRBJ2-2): EAGVAQSPRYKIIEKRQSVAFWCNPISGHATLYWYQQILGQGPKLLIQFQNNGVVDDSQLPKDRFSAERLKGVDSTLKIQPAKLEDSAVYLCASSQQGLEGGTGELFFGEGSRLTVL.

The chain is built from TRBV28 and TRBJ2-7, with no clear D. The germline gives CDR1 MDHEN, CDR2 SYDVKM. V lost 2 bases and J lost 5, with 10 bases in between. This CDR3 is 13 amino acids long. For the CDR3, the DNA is TGTGCCAGCAGTTTACGGGTTCTCCACGAGCAGTACTTC. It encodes CASSLRVLHEQYF.

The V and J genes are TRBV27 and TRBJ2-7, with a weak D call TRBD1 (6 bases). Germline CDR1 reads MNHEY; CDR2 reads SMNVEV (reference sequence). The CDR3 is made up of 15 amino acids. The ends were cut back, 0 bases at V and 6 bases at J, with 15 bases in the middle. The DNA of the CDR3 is TGTGCCAGCAGTTTATCACCCCGGACAGTAGGCGAGCAGTACTTC. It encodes CASSLSPRTVGEQYF.

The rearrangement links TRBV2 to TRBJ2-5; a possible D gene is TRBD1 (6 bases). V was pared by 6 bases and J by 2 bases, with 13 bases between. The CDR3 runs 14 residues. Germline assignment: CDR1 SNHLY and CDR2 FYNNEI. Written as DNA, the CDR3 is TGTGCCAGCAGGGCCGGGGACACGCAAGAGACCCAGTACTTC. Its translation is CASRAGDTQETQYF. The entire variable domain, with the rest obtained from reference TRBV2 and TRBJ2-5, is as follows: EPEVTQTPSHQVTQMGQEVILRCVPISNHLYFYWYRQILGQKVEFLVSFYNNEISEKSEIFDDQFSVERPDGSNFTLKIRSTKLEDSAMYFCASRAGDTQETQYFGPGTRLLVL.

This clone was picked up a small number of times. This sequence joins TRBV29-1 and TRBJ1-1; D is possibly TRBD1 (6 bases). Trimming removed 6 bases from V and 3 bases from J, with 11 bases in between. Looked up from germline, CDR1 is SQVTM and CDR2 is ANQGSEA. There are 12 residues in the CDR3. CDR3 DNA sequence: TGCAGCGTCGGACAGCGCGACACTGAAGCTTTCTTT. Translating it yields CSVGQRDTEAFF. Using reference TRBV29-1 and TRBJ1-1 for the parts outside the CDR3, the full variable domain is SAVISQKPSRDICQRGTSLTIQCQVDSQVTMMFWYRQQPGQSLTLIATANQGSEATYESGFVIDKFPISRPNLTFSTLTVSNMSPEDSSIYLCSVGQRDTEAFFGQGTRLTVV.

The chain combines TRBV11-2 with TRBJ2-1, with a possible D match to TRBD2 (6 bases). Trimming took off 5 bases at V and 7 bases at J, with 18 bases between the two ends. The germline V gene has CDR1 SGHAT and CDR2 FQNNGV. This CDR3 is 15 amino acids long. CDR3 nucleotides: TGTGCCAGCAGCCCTCGATCCGGGGGTGGTAATGAGCAGTTCTTC. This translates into CASSPRSGGGNEQFF.

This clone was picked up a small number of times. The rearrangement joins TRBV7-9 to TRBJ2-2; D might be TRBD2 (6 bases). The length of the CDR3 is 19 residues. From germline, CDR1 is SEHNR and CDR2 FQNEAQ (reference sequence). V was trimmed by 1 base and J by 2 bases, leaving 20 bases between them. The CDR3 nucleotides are TGTGCCAGCAGCTTAGGAGGTCGGGGGACTTTTGCTAACACCGGGGAGCTGTTTTTT. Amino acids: CASSLGGRGTFANTGELFF.

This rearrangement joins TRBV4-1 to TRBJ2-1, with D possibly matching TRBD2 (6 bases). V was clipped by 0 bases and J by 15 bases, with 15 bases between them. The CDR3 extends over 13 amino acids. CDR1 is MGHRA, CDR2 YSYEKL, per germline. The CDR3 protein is CASSQEARLVLFF. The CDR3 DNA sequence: TGCGCCAGCAGCCAAGAGGCGAGACTAGTACTGTTCTTC.

The CDR3 spells CASSGQSNEQFF. CDR3 DNA: TGTGCCAGCAGTGGCCAGTCCAATGAGCAGTTCTTC. This sequence joins TRBV2 and TRBJ2-1; D ambiguous. The CDR3 consists of 12 residues. Trimming stripped 4 bases from V and 6 bases from J, with 7 bases between. CDR1 SNHLY and CDR2 FYNNEI come from the germline V gene.

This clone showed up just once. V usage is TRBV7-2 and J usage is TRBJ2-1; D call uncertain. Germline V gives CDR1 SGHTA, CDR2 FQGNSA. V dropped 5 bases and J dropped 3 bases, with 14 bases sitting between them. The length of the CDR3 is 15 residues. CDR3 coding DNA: TGTGCCAGCAGCCCAAGCCCTGCCCTCTACAATGAGCAGTTCTTC. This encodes CASSPSPALYNEQFF.

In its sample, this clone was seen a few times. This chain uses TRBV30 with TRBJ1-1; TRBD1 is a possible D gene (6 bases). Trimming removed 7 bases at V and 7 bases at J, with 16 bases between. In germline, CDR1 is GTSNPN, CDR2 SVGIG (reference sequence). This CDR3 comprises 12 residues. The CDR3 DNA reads TGTGCCTCGGCCGGCAGGGGTATTGAAGCTTTCTTT. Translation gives CASAGRGIEAFF.

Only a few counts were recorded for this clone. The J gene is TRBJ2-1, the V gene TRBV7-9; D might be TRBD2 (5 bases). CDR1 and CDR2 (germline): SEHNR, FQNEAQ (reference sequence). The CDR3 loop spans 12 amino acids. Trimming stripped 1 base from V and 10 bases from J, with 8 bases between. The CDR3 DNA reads TGTGCCAGCAGCTTAGAGCCGGGGGAGCAGTTCTTC. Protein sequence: CASSLEPGEQFF.

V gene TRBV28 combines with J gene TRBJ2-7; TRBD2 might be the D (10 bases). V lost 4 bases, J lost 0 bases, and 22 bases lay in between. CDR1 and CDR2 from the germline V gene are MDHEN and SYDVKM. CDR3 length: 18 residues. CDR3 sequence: CASSSGTGRTSGSYEQYF. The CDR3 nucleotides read TGTGCCAGCAGTTCCGGGACAGGGCGGACTAGCGGCTCCTACGAGCAGTACTTC.

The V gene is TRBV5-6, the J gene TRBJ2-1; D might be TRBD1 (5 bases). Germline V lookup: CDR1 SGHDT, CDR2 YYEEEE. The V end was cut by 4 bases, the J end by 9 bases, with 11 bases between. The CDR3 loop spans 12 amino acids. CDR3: CASSPQGPEQFF. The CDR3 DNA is TGTGCCAGCAGCCCCCAGGGTCCTGAGCAGTTCTTC.

The CDR3 reads CASPSFRCGYTF. CDR3 DNA sequence: TGTGCCAGCCCTTCCTTCCGGTGTGGCTACACCTTC. The chain joins TRBV7-6 to TRBJ1-2; D is unclear. Looked up from germline, CDR1 is SGHVS and CDR2 is FNYEAQ. The CDR3 is 12 amino acids. Deletions cut 8 bases from V and 7 bases from J, with 14 bases between.

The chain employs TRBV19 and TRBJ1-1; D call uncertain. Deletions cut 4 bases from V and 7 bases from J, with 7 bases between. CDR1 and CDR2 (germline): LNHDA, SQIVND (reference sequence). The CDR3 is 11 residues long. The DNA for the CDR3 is TGTGCCAGTAGTAGAGGCATTGAAGCTTTCTTT. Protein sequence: CASSRGIEAFF.

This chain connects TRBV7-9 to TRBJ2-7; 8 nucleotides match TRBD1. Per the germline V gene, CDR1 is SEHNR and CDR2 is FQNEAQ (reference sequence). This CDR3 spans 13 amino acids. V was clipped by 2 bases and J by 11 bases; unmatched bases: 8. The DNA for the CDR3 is TGTGCCAGCAGCTTACAGGACAGGGCGAGGGAGTACTTC. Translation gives CASSLQDRAREYF.